The 31 T cell receptor beta chains presented below share a single source sample, sequenced in a study of CD8 T cells in ankylosing spondylitis. These receptors have no known antigen. TCRdb redid the calling of the 5' RACE reads with MiXCR, one entry per CDR3 protein. Of about 400,000 distinct CDR3 sequences listed, around 22% were seen once; the top ten hold about 16%. General study points: Blood from ankylosing spondylitis patients appeared to carry a characteristic roughly eight-variant TCR beta motif.

Sequenced sample: blood, either unsorted or a sorted T cell fraction (not recorded which). These receptor sequences come from a male donor with ankylosing spondylitis.

The V and J genes are TRBV7-3 and TRBJ2-7, with TRBD1 matching over 8 bases. With V trimmed by 3 bases and J by 5 bases, 12 bases remained unmatched. CDR3 length: 16 amino acids. The germline CDR1 and CDR2 sequences are SGHTA and FQGTGA. Here the CDR3 DNA reads TGTGCCAGCAGCTTGATACCGGGACAGGCGATGAACGAGCAGTACTTC. It yields the protein CASSLIPGQAMNEQYF.

The chain employs TRBV12-3 or TRBV12-4 and TRBJ1-4; D is possibly TRBD1 (5 bases). V lost 5 bases, J lost 3 bases, and 7 bases lay in between. CDR3 size: 13 residues. CDR3 protein: CASSRQPNEKLFF. As DNA, the CDR3 is TGTGCCAGCAGTAGACAGCCTAATGAAAAACTGTTTTTT.

The V call is TRBV6-5, the J call TRBJ2-1, with D perhaps TRBD1 or TRBD2 (5 bases each). Germline CDR1 MNHEY, CDR2 SVGAGI. The CDR3 has 16 amino acids. V shed 0 bases and J shed 7 bases, with 16 bases lying between them. The CDR3 region is CASSYSTGQGKNEQFF. CDR3 bases: TGTGCCAGCAGTTACTCGACGGGGCAGGGAAAAAATGAGCAGTTCTTC.

The chain recombines TRBV5-6 with TRBJ2-3, with TRBD2 matching 12 bases. Looked up from germline, CDR1 is SGHDT and CDR2 is YYEEEE. V lost 0 bases to trimming and J lost 3 bases; unmatched junction nucleotides: 5. The CDR3 totals 17 residues. The CDR3 DNA reads as TGTGCCAGCAGCTTGGCCCTAACTAGCGGGAGGACAGATACGCAGTATTTT. Translated, it gives CASSLALTSGRTDTQYF.

The J gene is TRBJ2-1, the V gene TRBV12-3 or TRBV12-4; D possibly matches TRBD1 or TRBD2 (5 bases each). There are 14 residues in the CDR3. The ends were cut back, 6 bases at V and 2 bases at J, with 11 bases in the middle. CDR3 nucleotides: TGTGCCAGCAGGGATGGGGGTGCCTACAATGAGCAGTTCTTC. This translates into CASRDGGAYNEQFF.

The J gene is TRBJ2-7, the V gene TRBV5-1; D possibly corresponds to TRBD2 (6 bases). The CDR3 is 14 residues long. V dropped 2 bases and J dropped 2 bases, with 11 bases sitting between them. Looked up from germline, CDR1 is SGHRS and CDR2 is YFSETQ. This chain's CDR3 is CASSLSGLTYEQYF. The CDR3 nucleotides are TGCGCCAGCAGCTTATCAGGACTAACCTACGAGCAGTACTTC.

The rearrangement links TRBV7-8 to TRBJ1-2; tentative D call: TRBD1 (5 bases). CDR1 SGHVS and CDR2 FQNEAQ come from the germline V gene. The CDR3 spans 13 residues. Trimming stripped 2 bases from V and 8 bases from J, with 12 bases between. CDR3 sequence (DNA): TGTGCCAGCAGCTTATTAGCAGGGCAAGGCTACACCTTC. As protein: CASSLLAGQGYTF.

The chain links TRBV7-3 to TRBJ2-2; 11 bases line up with TRBD2. CDR3 length equals 14 residues. The V gene's germline CDR1 is SGHTA and CDR2 FQGTGA. V shed 6 bases, J shed 6 bases, and the junction held 3 bases outside the gene matches. CDR3 in amino acids: CASRKLAGAGELFF. CDR3 coding DNA: TGTGCCAGCAGGAAACTAGCGGGAGCCGGGGAGCTGTTTTTT.

At least ten counts were recorded for this clonotype. This sequence joins TRBV6-2 or TRBV6-3 and TRBJ2-1, with a weak D call TRBD1 (6 bases). The V gene's germline CDR1 is MNHEY and CDR2 SVGEGT. V shed 5 bases and J shed 5 bases, with 16 bases lying between them. This CDR3 is 15 amino acids long. CDR3 sequence reads: CASSARQVIDNEQFF. Here the CDR3 DNA reads TGTGCCAGCAGTGCCCGACAGGTTATTGACAATGAGCAGTTCTTC.

This clonotype was seen only once. CDR3 coding DNA: TGTGCCAGCAGTTTTCGCGCGTCAGGCCTAGAAAAACTGTTTTTT. Protein: CASSFRASGLEKLFF. The V and J genes are TRBV28 and TRBJ1-4; D is ambiguous. This CDR3 region has 15 residues. Trimming pared 3 bases from V and 8 bases from J, leaving 16 bases between. Germline assignment: CDR1 MDHEN and CDR2 SYDVKM.

This clonotype has just a few counts. The J gene is TRBJ1-1, the V gene TRBV29-1; possible D gene TRBD1, 6 bases. CDR3 length equals 11 residues. CDR1 and CDR2 from the germline V gene are SQVTM and ANQGSEA. Deletions cut 5 bases from V and 7 bases from J, with 11 bases between. CDR3 DNA sequence: TGCAGCGTTTCCAGGACAGATGAAGCTTTCTTT. This translates into CSVSRTDEAFF.

The chain recombines TRBV20-1 with TRBJ2-1; 9 bases line up with TRBD2. V lost 3 bases, J lost 6 bases, and 15 bases stayed unmatched. Germline values: CDR1 DFQATT, CDR2 SNEGSKA (reference sequence). This CDR3 is 17 amino acids long. For the CDR3, the DNA is TGCAGTGCTAGCCCTGGGATGCTAGCGGGGTTGGTCAATGAGCAGTTCTTC. It encodes CSASPGMLAGLVNEQFF.

The J gene is TRBJ2-2, the V gene TRBV20-1; TRBD1 matches 9 bases. The V and J ends lost 3 bases and 6 bases, in that order; junction bases with no gene match: 8. The germline V gene encodes CDR1 DFQATT and CDR2 SNEGSKA (reference sequence). The CDR3 covers 15 residues. The CDR3 reads CSARVGGTGPGELFF. The CDR3 DNA follows: TGCAGTGCTAGGGTCGGTGGGACAGGGCCCGGGGAGCTGTTTTTT.

J is TRBJ2-1 and V is TRBV29-1; 7 positions match TRBD2. The germline CDR1 and CDR2 sequences are SQVTM and ANQGSEA. V gave up 4 bases and J gave up 12 bases; unmatched junction bases: 9. This CDR3 has 12 residues. This chain's CDR3 is CSVGPGGFSQFF. The CDR3 DNA reads as TGCAGCGTTGGACCCGGGGGGTTTTCGCAGTTCTTC.

The CDR3 loop reads CASSPWAGNTEAFF. The CDR3 DNA sequence: TGTGCCAGCAGTCCCTGGGCGGGAAACACTGAAGCTTTCTTT. The chain carries TRBV12-3 or TRBV12-4 and TRBJ1-1; D remains unclear. V was cut by 5 bases and J by 2 bases, with 12 bases left in between. The CDR3 consists of 14 residues.

The genes are TRBV5-1 and TRBJ2-3, with 9 nucleotides matching TRBD2. The length of the CDR3 is 18 residues. The trim removed 4 bases at V and 2 bases at J, leaving 14 bases unmatched. CDR1 SGHRS and CDR2 YFSETQ come from the germline V gene. CDR3 in amino acids: CASSPRRASGTFTDTQYF. In DNA, the CDR3 is TGCGCCAGCAGCCCCCGCCGGGCTAGCGGGACCTTCACAGATACGCAGTATTTT.

The chain employs TRBV28 and TRBJ2-1; the D is unclear. Germline V lookup: CDR1 MDHEN, CDR2 SYDVKM. Trimming removed 4 bases from V and 4 bases from J, with 5 bases in between. The CDR3 is made up of 12 amino acids. The CDR3 DNA reads as TGTGCCAGCAGTTCTCAATACAATGAGCAGTTCTTC. Its translation: CASSSQYNEQFF.

The rearrangement uses TRBV20-1 and TRBJ1-4, with a tentative D call TRBD1 (5 bases). The ends were cut back, 5 bases at V and 7 bases at J, with 14 bases in the middle. Germline values: CDR1 DFQATT, CDR2 SNEGSKA (reference sequence). The CDR3 contains 13 residues. The CDR3 sequence: CSASLWGGEKLFF. The DNA for the CDR3 is TGCAGTGCTTCCCTCTGGGGCGGTGAAAAACTGTTTTTT.

The J gene is TRBJ2-1, the V gene TRBV7-2; D remains unclear. Germline-derived CDR1 and CDR2 are SGHTA and FQGNSA. The V and J ends lost 1 base and 5 bases respectively, with 3 bases between them. The CDR3 has 12 amino acids. CDR3 coding DNA: TGTGCCAGCAGCTTAGACAACAATGAGCAGTTCTTC. Translation: CASSLDNNEQFF.

This clonotype was counted a few times. The V call is TRBV2, the J call TRBJ2-2; 8 nucleotides align to TRBD1. CDR1 is SNHLY and CDR2 is FYNNEI in the germline V gene. V trimming: 4 bases; J trimming: 4 bases; junction bases outside the gene matches: 5. This CDR3 has 15 residues. The chain's CDR3 is CASSVDRVFTGELFF. CDR3 DNA: TGTGCCAGCAGTGTGGACAGGGTATTCACCGGGGAGCTGTTTTTT.

This clonotype was recorded only once. The chain recombines TRBV7-3 with TRBJ1-6; D perhaps matches TRBD1 (5 bases). Germline assignment: CDR1 SGHTA and CDR2 FQGTGA. V was trimmed by 2 bases and J by 6 bases, leaving 11 bases between them. CDR3 length: 15 residues. The CDR3 DNA follows: TGTGCCAGCAGCTTACACGGGGGAGCTAATTCACCCCTCCACTTT. Translated, it gives CASSLHGGANSPLHF.

The V gene is TRBV7-2, the J gene TRBJ2-7; D call uncertain. The CDR3 totals 12 residues. Trimming stripped 6 bases from V and 5 bases from J, with 11 bases between. The germline gives CDR1 SGHTA, CDR2 FQGNSA. This chain's CDR3 is CASRVGFNEQYF. CDR3 bases: TGTGCCAGCAGAGTCGGATTCAACGAGCAGTACTTC.

This clonotype was seen a few times. The chain links TRBV7-3 to TRBJ2-7; D is unclear. Trimming cost V 5 bases and J 3 bases, with 11 bases left between them. The CDR3 covers 13 residues. CDR1 and CDR2 from the germline V gene are SGHTA and FQGTGA. CDR3 nucleotide sequence: TGTGCCAGCAGCGAGGATTGGGACTACGAGCAGTACTTC. The encoded protein is CASSEDWDYEQYF.

This clonotype was recorded at least ten times. This chain joins TRBV4-2 and TRBJ1-4, with a tentative D call TRBD1 (6 bases). The V and J ends lost 4 bases and 1 base respectively, with 10 bases between them. CDR1 and CDR2 (germline): LGHNA, YNFKEQ. The CDR3 has 15 amino acids. This CDR3 is CASSLGQRTNEKLFF. The CDR3 DNA is TGTGCCAGCAGCCTAGGACAGCGAACTAATGAAAAACTGTTTTTT.

The chain has TRBV4-1 and TRBJ2-7; no reliable D call. V dropped 3 bases and J dropped 6 bases, with 18 bases sitting between them. CDR1 and CDR2 (germline): MGHRA, YSYEKL. This CDR3 has 15 residues. CDR3 in DNA: TGCGCCAGCAGCCAGCCGGGCCCGGTGGGTCTCGAGCAGTACTTC. The encoded protein is CASSQPGPVGLEQYF.

This clonotype was counted a few times. The rearrangement links TRBV29-1 to TRBJ2-1; D uncertain. CDR3 length equals 13 residues. Germline CDR1 SQVTM, CDR2 ANQGSEA. The germline V and J ends were trimmed by 4 bases and 0 bases, with 7 bases remaining between them. The CDR3 region is CSVAESSYNEQFF. The CDR3 DNA reads as TGCAGCGTTGCCGAGAGCTCCTACAATGAGCAGTTCTTC.

The chain is built from TRBV9 and TRBJ2-3; no definite D call. Looked up from germline, CDR1 is SGDLS and CDR2 is YYNGEE. This CDR3 contains 13 residues. V dropped 4 bases and J dropped 4 bases, with 10 bases sitting between them. The CDR3 sequence is CASSRRGPDTQYF. Here the CDR3 DNA reads TGTGCCAGCAGCCGGCGAGGACCAGATACGCAGTATTTT. Full variable domain (outside the CDR3, taken from reference TRBV9 and TRBJ2-3): DSGVTQTPKHLITATGQRVTLRCSPRSGDLSVYWYQQSLDQGLQFLIQYYNGEERAKGNILERFSAQQFPDLHSELNLSSLELGDSALYFCASSRRGPDTQYFGPGTRLTVL.

This clonotype was seen once. The chain links TRBV20-1 to TRBJ2-3; TRBD2 matches at 14 bases. The germline gives CDR1 DFQATT, CDR2 SNEGSKA (reference sequence). This CDR3 contains 17 residues. J was trimmed by 1 base and V by 6 bases; bases with no gene match: 9. The CDR3 DNA reads TGCAGTGCGACGCCGGGACTAGCGGGAGCGCGCACAGATACGCAGTATTTT. This sequence encodes CSATPGLAGARTDTQYF.

This clonotype was seen a few times. The V and J genes are TRBV12-3 or TRBV12-4 and TRBJ2-5; TRBD1 agrees at 10 bases. CDR3 length equals 15 residues. Trimming cost V 3 bases and J 5 bases; bases outside gene matches: 6. The CDR3 bases are TGTGCCAGCAGTTTGGGGACAGGGGATTTCGAGACCCAGTACTTC. Its protein is CASSLGTGDFETQYF.

The rearrangement joins TRBV19 to TRBJ2-3; 7 nucleotides align to TRBD1. V was clipped by 4 bases and J by 2 bases; unmatched bases: 9. The germline CDR1 and CDR2 sequences are LNHDA and SQIVND (reference sequence). This CDR3 contains 16 residues. CDR3 in DNA: TGTGCCAGTAGTACAACAGGGGCCTTTAACACAGATACGCAGTATTTT. Residues: CASSTTGAFNTDTQYF.

This sequence joins TRBV20-1 and TRBJ1-2; D is unclear. The CDR3 runs to 13 residues. V lost 5 bases and J 1 base, leaving 11 bases between the germline ends. Germline CDR1 is DFQATT and CDR2 is SNEGSKA (reference sequence). The DNA of the CDR3 is TGCAGTGCTTGCCGGGCCATTAACTATGGCTACACCTTC. Its translation: CSACRAINYGYTF.